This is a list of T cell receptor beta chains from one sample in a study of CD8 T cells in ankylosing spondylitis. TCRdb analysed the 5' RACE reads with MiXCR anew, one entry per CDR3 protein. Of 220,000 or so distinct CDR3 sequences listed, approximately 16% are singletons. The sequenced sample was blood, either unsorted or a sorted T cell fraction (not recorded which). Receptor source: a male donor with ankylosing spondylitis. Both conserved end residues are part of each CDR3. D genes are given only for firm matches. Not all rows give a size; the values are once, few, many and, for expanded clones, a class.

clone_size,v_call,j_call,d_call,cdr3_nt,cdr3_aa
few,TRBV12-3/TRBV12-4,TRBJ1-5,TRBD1,TGTGCCAGCAGCTGGGGACAGAGCAATCAGCCCCAGCATTTT,CASSWGQSNQPQHF
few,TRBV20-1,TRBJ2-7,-,TGCAGTGCTAGACCGGACATCTACGCCTCCCGCGAGCAGTACTTC,CSARPDIYASREQYF
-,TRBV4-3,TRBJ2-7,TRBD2,TGCGCCAGCAGCCCTGGGACTAGCGGCGATCTGGAGCAGTACTTC,CASSPGTSGDLEQYF
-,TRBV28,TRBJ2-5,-,TGTGCCACGGGGGAGACCCAGTACTTC,CATGETQYF
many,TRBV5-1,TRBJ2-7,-,TGCGCCAGCAGCTTGAAAATTGACAGCTACGAGCAGTACTTC,CASSLKIDSYEQYF
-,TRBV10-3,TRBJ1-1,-,TGTGCCATCAGTGAGTCCTTAGCGGAAGCTTTCTTT,CAISESLAEAFF
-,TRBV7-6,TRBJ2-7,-,TGTGCCAGCAGTTCCGCCTTGGGGGGGCTTGAGCAGTACTTC,CASSSALGGLEQYF
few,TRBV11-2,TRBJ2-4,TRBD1,TGTGCCAGCAGTTGGGACAGGGTCATTCAGTACTTC,CASSWDRVIQYF
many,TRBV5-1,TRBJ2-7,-,TGCGCCAGCAGCGCCCCGGACTCCTACGAGCAGTACTTC,CASSAPDSYEQYF
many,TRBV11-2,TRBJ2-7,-,TGTGCCAGCAGTCCAGGGGACCTCGAGCAGTACTTC,CASSPGDLEQYF
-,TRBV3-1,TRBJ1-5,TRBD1,TGTGCCAGCAGTTACGACAGGGGCAGCAATCAGCCCCAGCATTTT,CASSYDRGSNQPQHF
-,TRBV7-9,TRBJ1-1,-,TGTGCCAGCAGCTTAGCTTCATCGGGGTTTGAAGCTTTCTTT,CASSLASSGFEAFF
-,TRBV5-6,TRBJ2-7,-,TGTGCCAGCAGCTTGGCGGGTCACCCGTACGAGCAGTACTTC,CASSLAGHPYEQYF
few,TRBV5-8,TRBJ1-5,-,TGTGCCAGCAGCTTGGAGTCTGAACAGCTCGAGCAGCCCCAGCATTTT,CASSLESEQLEQPQHF
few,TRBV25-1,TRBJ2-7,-,TGTGCCAGCAGTGAACCCCTAGGAGGGGAGCAGTACTTC,CASSEPLGGEQYF
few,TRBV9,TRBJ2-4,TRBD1,TGTGCCAGCAGCGTAGTAGGTGGTTGGGACAGAGAAAACATTCAGTACTTC,CASSVVGGWDRENIQYF
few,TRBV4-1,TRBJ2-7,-,TGCGCCAGCAGCCAAGGGGACGGGGCACCAGGGGAGCAGTACTTC,CASSQGDGAPGEQYF
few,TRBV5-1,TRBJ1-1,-,TGCGCCAGCAGCTTGGCAGGGACCACTGAAGCTTTCTTT,CASSLAGTTEAFF
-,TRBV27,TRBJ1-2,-,TGTGCCAGCTCAACCAGGACGGCCTATGGCTACACCTTC,CASSTRTAYGYTF
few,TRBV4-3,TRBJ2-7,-,TGCGCCAGCAGCCAAGGGGATTCTGGTGAGCAGTACTTC,CASSQGDSGEQYF
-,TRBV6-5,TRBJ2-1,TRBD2,TGTGCCAGCAGTTACTCGGCCAGCGGGGGTGGTGAGCAGTTCTTC,CASSYSASGGGEQFF
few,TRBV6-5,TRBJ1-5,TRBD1,TGTGCCAGCAGTTACTCGAGTGTGCTAGGGGGCGGTCAGCCCCAGCATTTT,CASSYSSVLGGGQPQHF
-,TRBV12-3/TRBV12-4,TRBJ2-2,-,TGTGCCAGCAGTTTTTTAATCGGGAACACCGGGGAGCTGTTTTTT,CASSFLIGNTGELFF
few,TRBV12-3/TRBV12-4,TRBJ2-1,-,TGTGCCAGCAGTTTTTGGGGAAGCTCCTACAATGAGCAGTTCTTC,CASSFWGSSYNEQFF
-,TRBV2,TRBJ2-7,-,TGTGCCAGCATTCACACGGGGCTGCCTGAAAACTACGAGCAGTACTTC,CASIHTGLPENYEQYF
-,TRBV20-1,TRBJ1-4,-,TGCAGTGCTAGAGAAGGAGGGGCGGTTAATGAAAAACTGTTTTTT,CSAREGGAVNEKLFF
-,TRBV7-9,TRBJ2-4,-,TGTGCCAGCAGCTTGGGGGTCACCAAAAACATTCAGTACTTC,CASSLGVTKNIQYF
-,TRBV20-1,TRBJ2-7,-,TGCAGTGCTAGTCCCCAGGGTGGTTCCTACGAGCAGTACTTC,CSASPQGGSYEQYF
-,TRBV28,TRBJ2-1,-,TGTGCCAGCAGCCAAGAGGCCGCAGCTAATGAGCAGTTCTTC,CASSQEAAANEQFF
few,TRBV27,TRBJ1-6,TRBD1,TGTGCCAGCAGTTTAGGGACAGGGGGCAGGAATTCACCCCTCCACTTT,CASSLGTGGRNSPLHF
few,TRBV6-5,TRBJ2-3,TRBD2,TGTGCCAGCAGTTACAATAGCGGGAGCACAGATACGCAGTATTTT,CASSYNSGSTDTQYF
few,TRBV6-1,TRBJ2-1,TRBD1,TGTGCCAGCAGTGAAAACGTACAGGGGGCGATCGCCTACAATGAGCAGTTCTTC,CASSENVQGAIAYNEQFF
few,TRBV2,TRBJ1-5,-,TGTGCCAGCAGTCAATGGACAGATAGCAATCAGCCCCAGCATTTT,CASSQWTDSNQPQHF
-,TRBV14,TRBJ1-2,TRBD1,TGTGCCAGCAGCTACGGGACAGGGAATGGCTACACCTTC,CASSYGTGNGYTF
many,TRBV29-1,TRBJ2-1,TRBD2,TGCAGCGTAAGGGGGGCTAGCGGGGCGAGGGGGTCCTACAATGAGCAGTTCTTC,CSVRGASGARGSYNEQFF
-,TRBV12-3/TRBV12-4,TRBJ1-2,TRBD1,TGTGCCAGCAGTTGGGGGACAGGGTCGGGCTACACCTTC,CASSWGTGSGYTF
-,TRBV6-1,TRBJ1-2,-,TGTGCCAGCAGCTGGGACCAAAACTATGGCTACACCTTC,CASSWDQNYGYTF
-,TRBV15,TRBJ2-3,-,TGTGCCACCAGCAGAGAGGGATTTAACACAGATACGCAGTATTTT,CATSREGFNTDTQYF
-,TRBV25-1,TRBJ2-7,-,TGTGCCAGCAGTGATCCAGGGTCTCCCGAGCAGTACTTC,CASSDPGSPEQYF
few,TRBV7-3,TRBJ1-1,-,TGTGCCAGCAGCTTAACGGGCGGGGTGCCCCTTGGGAACACTGAAGCTTTCTTT,CASSLTGGVPLGNTEAFF
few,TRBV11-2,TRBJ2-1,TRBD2,TGTGCCAGCAGCTTAATGGCGGGGGGGTACAATGAGCAGTTCTTC,CASSLMAGGYNEQFF
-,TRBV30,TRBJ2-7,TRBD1,TGTGCCTGGATGACAGGGTTAACCTACGAGCAGTACTTC,CAWMTGLTYEQYF
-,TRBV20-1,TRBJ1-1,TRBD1,TGCAGTGCTAGAGACGCTGGACAGGGTGGGACTGAAGCTTTCTTT,CSARDAGQGGTEAFF
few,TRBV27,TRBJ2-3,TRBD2,TGTGCCAGCACCCGACTAGCGGATAGCACAGATACGCAGTATTTT,CASTRLADSTDTQYF
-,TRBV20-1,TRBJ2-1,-,TGCAGTGCTAGAGTTTTGAACTCGAAGGCCTACAATGAGCAGTTCTTC,CSARVLNSKAYNEQFF
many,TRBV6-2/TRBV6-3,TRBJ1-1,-,TGTGCCAGCACCTACGGGGAGGTGAACACTGAAGCTTTCTTT,CASTYGEVNTEAFF
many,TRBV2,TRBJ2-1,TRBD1,TGTGCCAGCAGGGGAGACAGGGTTAGGTACAATGAGCAGTTCTTC,CASRGDRVRYNEQFF
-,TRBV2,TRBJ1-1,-,TGTGCCAGCAGAGCCAGTTGGGGCGGCACTGAAGCTTTCTTT,CASRASWGGTEAFF
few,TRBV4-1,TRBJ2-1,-,TGCGCCAGCAGCCAAGTAGACTTCTACAATGAGCAGTTCTTC,CASSQVDFYNEQFF
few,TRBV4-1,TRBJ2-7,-,TGCGCCAGCAGCCAAGAAGGTGCATACGAGCAGTACTTC,CASSQEGAYEQYF
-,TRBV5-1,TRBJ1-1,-,TGCGCCAGCAGCACAGCCGGAACTGAAGCTTTCTTT,CASSTAGTEAFF
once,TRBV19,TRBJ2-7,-,TGTGCCAGTACCCCGTGGTTAGTGAGGGTCTACGAGCAGTACTTC,CASTPWLVRVYEQYF
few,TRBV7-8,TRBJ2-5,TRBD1,TGTGCCAGCAGCTATTACCGGGACAGGGAAGAGACCCAGTACTTC,CASSYYRDREETQYF
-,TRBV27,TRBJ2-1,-,TGTGCCAGCAGTTTTCGAAGCAATGAGCAGTTCTTC,CASSFRSNEQFF
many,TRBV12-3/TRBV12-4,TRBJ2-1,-,TGTGCCAGCAGTTTAAAGCCCGGCCCCGGTGAGCAGTTCTTC,CASSLKPGPGEQFF